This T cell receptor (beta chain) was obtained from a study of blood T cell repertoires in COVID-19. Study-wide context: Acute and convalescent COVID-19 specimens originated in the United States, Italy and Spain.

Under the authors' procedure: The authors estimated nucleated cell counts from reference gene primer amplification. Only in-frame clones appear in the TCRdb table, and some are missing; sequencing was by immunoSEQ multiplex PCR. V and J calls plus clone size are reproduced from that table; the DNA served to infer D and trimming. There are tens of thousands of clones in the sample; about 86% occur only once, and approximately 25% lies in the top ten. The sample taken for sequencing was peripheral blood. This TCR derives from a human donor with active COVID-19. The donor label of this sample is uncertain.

The CDR3 loop is CATSIFPSVINSPLHF. The DNA of the CDR3 is TGTGCCACCAGTATCTTTCCGAGTGTTATTAATTCACCCCTCCACTTT. This chain uses TRBV24-1 with TRBJ1-6, with unresolved D. Between the trimmed V and J ends, which lost 6 bases and 6 bases, there was a span of 17 bases. The V gene's germline CDR1 is KGHDR and CDR2 SFDVKD. The CDR3 extends over 16 amino acids.